This record looks at one T cell receptor beta chain sequence and its context. This clonotype was observed a handful of times. The clone's antigen remains unknown. No quality values exist for individual bases; no much larger clone is one base distant. V sheds 3 bases and J sheds 1 base, leaving 11 bases between their ends. The CDR3 covers 15 residues, taking in both the cysteine and the phenylalanine. Only CDR3 DNA remains: 45 bases, in frame from the first base. The germline V gene (reference sequence) specifies SGHKS as CDR1 and YYEKEE as CDR2. Libraries were prepared through 5' RACE. The sample was run on an Illumina HiSeq 2000. Template switching added a universal primer binding site, and the final cDNA carried a unique molecular identifier that allowed TCR cDNA molecules to be counted accurately. Specific primers in the conserved constant-segment region were used to synthesize first-strand cDNA for the TCR alpha and beta chains. To control for contamination, every cDNA library was double barcoded, receiving both a SMART-Mk sample barcode and Illumina barcodes. TruSeq adapter sequences along with Illumina sample barcodes were introduced in two successive PCR steps. Sequencing of the TCR alpha and beta cDNA libraries was done on the Illumina HiSeq platform using custom primers. The published analysis was carried out like this. Raw reads were processed with MiGEC to extract unique molecular identifiers, and MiXCR was used to determine CDR3 positions. For each individual, recombination models were inferred using an EM algorithm with the repgenHMM and IGoR tools. Shared clonotypes were analyzed with the tcR package in R, and sharing was normalized by the product of cloneset sizes. Out-of-frame nonproductive sequences were analyzed to study raw recombination free of thymic and clonal selection effects. TCRdb took the public reads, trimmed them with fastp at Q25, ran MiXCR for clone calling and kept in-frame beta chains. All rows with the same CDR3 protein become a single entry with the most common DNA and genes. For this entry, the V and J calls and clone size follow TCRdb and not the study's own pipeline. The sample yields approximately 1.8 million distinct CDR3 sequences; less than 40% were counted once. The top ten clones comprise about 0.25% of the sample.

This entry comes from a study of identical twins (dated by TCRdb to the mid-2010s). Study-wide context: TCR alpha and beta repertoires from monozygotic twins, unrelated adults of various ages and cord blood were deep-sequenced to test whether fetal clonotypes persist. Replicate twin experiments were performed at different times using different library preparation protocols to rule out contamination. Beyond this particular receptor, the publication reports: Because the same donors could not be followed over many years, the conclusions relied on cross-sectional statistical analysis. Abundant cord blood beta clonotypes carried fewer insertions; young adult naive repertoires showed a weaker similar trend, while memory repertoires showed none. Invariant T cells such as MAIT and iNKT could partly confound zero-insertion analyses, although diverse VJ usage argued against such confounding for most clonotypes. Compared with coincidental sharing between unrelated individuals, out-of-frame TCR alpha sequences shared between twins had an excess of sequences with low generation probability. The excess sharing between twins in beta out-of-frame sequences was weaker because fewer shared sequences reduced the signal-to-noise ratio. Recombination models systematically underestimated out-of-frame TCR alpha sharing in monozygotic twins but agreed with sharing between unrelated individuals.

Every donor was a healthy Caucasian. Sequenced sample: cord blood. The chain links TRBV5-5 with TRBJ2-4; the D region possibly corresponds to TRBD1 (6 bases align). The TCR originated in a newborn girl in good health. The encoded CDR3 is CASSWGQSAKNIQYF. The bases read TGTGCCAGCAGCTGGGGACAATCTGCCAAAAACATTCAGTACTTC. Outside the CDR3, residues come from the reference TRBV5-5 and TRBJ2-4 proteins, so the full variable domain is: DAGVTQSPTHLIKTRGQQVTLRCSPISGHKSVSWYQQVLGQGPQFIFQYYEKEERGRGNFPDRFSARQFPNYSSELNVNALLLGDSALYLCASSWGQSAKNIQYFGAGTRLSVL.